This T cell receptor (beta chain) was identified during a study of control samples from healthy donors and cancer patients. The assay was immunoSEQ multiplex PCR, and TCRdb's table has in-frame clones only and misses some. The data show 100,000 or so clones, about 89% seen once. Per the germline V gene, CDR1 is MDHEN and CDR2 is SYDVKM. V lost 6 bases and J lost 11; bases outside the gene matches: 4. There are 13 residues in the CDR3. This clone was detected once. This clonotype originated in a man aged 30 to 39 in good health. The sample taken for sequencing was blood. V usage is TRBV28 and J usage is TRBJ1-4, with TRBD1 matching over 12 bases. CDR3 amino acids: CASSPGQGAKLFF. CDR3 sequence (DNA): TGTGCCAGCAGCCCGGGACAGGGGGCGAAACTGTTTTTT.